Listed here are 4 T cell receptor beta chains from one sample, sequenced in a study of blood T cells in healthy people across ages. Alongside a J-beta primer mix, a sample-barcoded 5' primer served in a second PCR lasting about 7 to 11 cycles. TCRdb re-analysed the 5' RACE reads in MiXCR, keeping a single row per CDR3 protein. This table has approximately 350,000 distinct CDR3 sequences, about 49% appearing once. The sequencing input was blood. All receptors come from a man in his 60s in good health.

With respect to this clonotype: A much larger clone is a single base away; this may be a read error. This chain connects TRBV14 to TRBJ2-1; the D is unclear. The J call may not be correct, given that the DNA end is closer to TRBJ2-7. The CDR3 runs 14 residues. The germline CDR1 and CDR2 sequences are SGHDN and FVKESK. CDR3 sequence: CASSYVAGSNEQYF. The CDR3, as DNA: TGTGCCAGCAGCTACGTGGCAGGTTCCAATGAGCAGTACTTC.

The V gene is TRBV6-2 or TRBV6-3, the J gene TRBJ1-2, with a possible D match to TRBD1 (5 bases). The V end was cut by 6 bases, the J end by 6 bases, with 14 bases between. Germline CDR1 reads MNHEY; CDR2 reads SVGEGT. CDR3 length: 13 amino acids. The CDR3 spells CASRRTGGNGYTF. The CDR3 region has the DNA TGTGCCAGCAGACGAACAGGAGGGAATGGCTACACCTTC.

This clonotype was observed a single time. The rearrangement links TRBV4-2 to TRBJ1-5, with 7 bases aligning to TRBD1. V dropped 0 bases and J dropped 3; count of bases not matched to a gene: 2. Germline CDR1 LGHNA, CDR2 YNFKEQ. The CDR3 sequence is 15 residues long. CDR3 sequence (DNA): TGTGCCAGCAGCCAAGATGGACAGGACAATCAGCCCCAGCATTTT. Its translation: CASSQDGQDNQPQHF.

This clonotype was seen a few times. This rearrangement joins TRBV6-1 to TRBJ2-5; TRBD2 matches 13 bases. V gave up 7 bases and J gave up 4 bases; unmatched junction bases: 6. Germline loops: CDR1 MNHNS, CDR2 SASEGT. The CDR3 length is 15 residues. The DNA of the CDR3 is TGTGCCAGCACCCCGGGACTAGCGGGGAGAGAGACCCAGTACTTC. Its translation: CASTPGLAGRETQYF.